A selection of T cell receptor beta chains follows, all from one sample in a study of blood T cells in healthy people across ages. In TCRdb, the 5' RACE reads were re-called with MiXCR into one record per CDR3 protein. This repertoire shows about 650,000 distinct CDR3 sequences, 32% found once; its top ten account for approximately 15%. The sequencing input was blood. The receptor set was obtained from a woman aged 80 or older in good health. Both conserved end residues are part of each CDR3. Fields, in order: V gene, J gene, D gene, clone size, CDR3 DNA, CDR3 protein. D genes are given only for firm matches. Not every row has a clone size; where given, it reads once, few, many or a size class.

TRBV6-5	TRBJ1-1	NA	many	TGTGCCAGCAGTGCACTGGGCCGAAGCACTGAAGCTTTCTTT	CASSALGRSTEAFF
TRBV7-2	TRBJ2-7	NA	NA	TGTGCCAGCAGCCGAGAGGGGACACGGGCCTCCTACGAGCAGTACTTC	CASSREGTRASYEQYF
TRBV4-3	TRBJ2-6	NA	many	TGCGCCAGCAGCCAAGATGGCGCACCTGGGGCCAACGTCCTGACTTTC	CASSQDGAPGANVLTF
TRBV4-3	TRBJ2-5	TRBD2	many	TGCGCCAGCAGCCAAGACCTGGCGGGGGGCGGGTACGGGGAGACCCAGTACTTC	CASSQDLAGGGYGETQYF
TRBV10-3	TRBJ2-7	NA	few	TGTGCCATCAGCCTAGGCGTTGGTACCGACGAGCAGTACTTC	CAISLGVGTDEQYF
TRBV2	TRBJ1-2	NA	NA	TGTGCCAGCAGTATAGACAGCAGCTATGGCTACACCTTC	CASSIDSSYGYTF
TRBV20-1	TRBJ2-2	NA	many	TGCAGTGCTAGAGATACCGGTGTGGGCACCGGGGAGCTGTTTTTT	CSARDTGVGTGELFF
TRBV12-3/TRBV12-4	TRBJ2-1	NA	NA	TGTACCAGCAGTTTAAACAGACACAATGAGCAGTTCTTC	CTSSLNRHNEQFF
TRBV20-1	TRBJ2-5	NA	many	TGCAGTGCTAGAGATAGAGTCGGCGTCTGGGAGACCCAGTACTTC	CSARDRVGVWETQYF
TRBV10-3	TRBJ1-2	NA	many	TGTGCCATCAGCTACGGAGAAGGCTACACCTTC	CAISYGEGYTF
TRBV7-2	TRBJ1-1	NA	many	TGTGCCAGCAGCTTATTCATGGGCAGGGTGAACACTGAAGCTTTCTTT	CASSLFMGRVNTEAFF
TRBV19	TRBJ2-5	TRBD2	NA	TGTGCCAGTGGAACTAGCGGACAAGAGACCCAGTACTTC	CASGTSGQETQYF
TRBV10-3	TRBJ2-7	NA	many	TGTGCCATCAGTGAGTCGACGAAGGAGCAGTACTTC	CAISESTKEQYF
TRBV6-5	TRBJ2-3	TRBD2	NA	TGTGCCAGCAGTTACTCGAGCCTAGCGGGTGCGAGCACAGATACGCAGTATTTT	CASSYSSLAGASTDTQYF
TRBV5-5	TRBJ2-7	NA	many	TGTGCCAGCAGCTTGGCCATGGACTGGGCCTCCTACGAGCAGTACTTC	CASSLAMDWASYEQYF
TRBV6-2/TRBV6-3	TRBJ2-1	TRBD1	many	TGTGCCAGTCGACAGGGTGGGTTTGGGGTTAACTACAATGAGCAGTTCTTC	CASRQGGFGVNYNEQFF
TRBV7-3	TRBJ1-5	NA	NA	TGTGCCAGCAGCTTAAACGATCCTGAAAATCAGCCCCAGCATTTT	CASSLNDPENQPQHF
TRBV5-5	TRBJ1-4	TRBD1	NA	TGTGCCAGCAGGAAGACAGGGGTTATTGAAAAACTGTTTTTT	CASRKTGVIEKLFF
TRBV5-1	TRBJ2-6	TRBD1	NA	TGCACCAGCAGCGAAGGGACAGCCGGGGCCAACGTCCTGACTTTC	CTSSEGTAGANVLTF
TRBV30	TRBJ1-2	NA	many	TGTGCCTGGAGATCTGGGGGATATGGCTACACCTTC	CAWRSGGYGYTF
TRBV7-2	TRBJ2-1	NA	many	TGTGCCAGCAGCTTAGAGATATACAATGAGCAGTTCTTC	CASSLEIYNEQFF
TRBV2	TRBJ2-3	NA	NA	TGTGCCAGCAGAGACCCTGGGGGCACAGATACGCAGTATTTT	CASRDPGGTDTQYF
TRBV5-4	TRBJ2-5	NA	NA	TGTGCCAGCAGCTTTAGTGAGGGGTGGGAGACCCAGTACTTC	CASSFSEGWETQYF
TRBV5-1	TRBJ1-6	NA	NA	TGCGCCAGCAGCTTCGATAATTCACCCCTCCACTTT	CASSFDNSPLHF
TRBV7-2	TRBJ1-2	NA	NA	TGTGCCAGCAGCCCGAACGGGTATGGCTACACCTTC	CASSPNGYGYTF
TRBV7-3	TRBJ2-7	NA	many	TGTGCCAGCAGCCCGGGGGGCCTCGGGAACGAGCAGTACTTC	CASSPGGLGNEQYF
TRBV27	TRBJ2-7	NA	NA	TGTGCCAGCAGGAGGACTCAGTACGAGCAGTACTTC	CASRRTQYEQYF